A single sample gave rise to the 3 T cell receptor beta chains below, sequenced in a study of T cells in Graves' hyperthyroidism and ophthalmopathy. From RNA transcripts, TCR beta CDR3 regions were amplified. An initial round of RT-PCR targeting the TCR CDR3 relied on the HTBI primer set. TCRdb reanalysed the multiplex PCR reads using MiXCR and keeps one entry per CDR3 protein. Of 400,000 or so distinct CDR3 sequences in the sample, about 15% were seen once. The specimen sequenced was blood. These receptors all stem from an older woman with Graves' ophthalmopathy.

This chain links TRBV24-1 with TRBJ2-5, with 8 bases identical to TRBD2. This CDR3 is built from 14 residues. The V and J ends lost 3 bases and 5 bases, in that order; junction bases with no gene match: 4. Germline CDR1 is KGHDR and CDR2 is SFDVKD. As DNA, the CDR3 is TGTGCCACCAGTGATCCGGGACTAGGGGAGACCCAGTACTTC. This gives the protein CATSDPGLGETQYF.

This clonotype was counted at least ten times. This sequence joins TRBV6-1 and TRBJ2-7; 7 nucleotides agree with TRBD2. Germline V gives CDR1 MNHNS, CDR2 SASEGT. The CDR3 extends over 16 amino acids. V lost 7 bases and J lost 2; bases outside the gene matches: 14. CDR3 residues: CASTKMGGSVTYEQYF. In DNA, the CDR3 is TGTGCCAGCACCAAAATGGGGGGGTCCGTTACCTACGAGCAGTACTTC.

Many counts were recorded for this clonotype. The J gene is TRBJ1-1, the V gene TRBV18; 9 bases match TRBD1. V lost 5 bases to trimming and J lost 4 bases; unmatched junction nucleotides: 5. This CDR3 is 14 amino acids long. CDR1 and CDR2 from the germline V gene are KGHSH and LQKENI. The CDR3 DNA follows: TGTGCCAGCTCATCGGACAGGGGTGGCACTGAAGCTTTCTTT. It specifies CASSSDRGGTEAFF.